This passage covers 10 T cell receptor beta chains from one sample sequenced in a study of blood T cell repertoires in COVID-19 (dated by TCRdb to about 2020). Libraries were built with the immunoSEQ multiplex PCR assay. Here the immuneACCESS table is served through TCRdb, limited to in-frame sequences with V and J called. Missing clones are a known gap in these copies; in checked studies unresolved V genes cover under half, and the rest lacks a known reason. The sample yields more than 150,000 clones; 80% to 90% were counted once. Together, the top ten hold roughly 4.1% of the sample. Material: peripheral blood. These receptors were obtained from a woman between 65 and 79 years old with acute or convalescent COVID-19.

This rearrangement joins TRBV5-4 to TRBJ1-1; no definite D call. Germline V gives CDR1 SGHNT, CDR2 YYREEE (reference sequence). The V gene lost 2 bases and the J gene lost 0 bases, with 5 bases spanning the gap. CDR3 length: 13 amino acids. As DNA, the CDR3 is TGTGCCAGCAGCTTATCTGTGAACACTGAAGCTTTCTTT. Encoded protein: CASSLSVNTEAFF.

The chain carries TRBV10-3 and TRBJ2-1; D unclear. Trimming took 2 bases from V and 7 from J, leaving 9 bases between them. Germline values: CDR1 ENHRY, CDR2 SYGVKD. The CDR3 consists of 13 residues. The CDR3 DNA reads TGTGCCATCAGTGAGCCCAATGTGAATGAGCAGTTCTTC. Its translation: CAISEPNVNEQFF.

The V gene is TRBV19, the J gene TRBJ2-3; 10 positions agree with TRBD1. Trimming at V came to 4 bases and at J to 3 bases, leaving 10 bases not matched to a gene. Germline V gene data show CDR1 as LNHDA and CDR2 as SQIVND (reference sequence). This CDR3 has 17 amino acids. The chain's CDR3 is CASSTLRQGATTDTQYF. As DNA, the CDR3 is TGTGCCAGTAGTACCCTCCGACAGGGGGCGACGACAGATACGCAGTATTTT.

This clone has just a few counts. V and J are TRBV7-2 and TRBJ2-7, with D hard to call. This CDR3 has 13 residues. Germline CDR1 is SGHTA and CDR2 is FQGNSA. With 1 base removed from V and 2 bases from J, the gap between germline ends came to 6 bases. CDR3 in DNA: TGTGCCAGCAGCTTAGGAGAAGCCTACGAGCAGTACTTC. This encodes CASSLGEAYEQYF.

The V call is TRBV7-2, the J call TRBJ2-5; 11 bases are a match to TRBD1. With V trimmed by 5 bases and J by 9 bases, 8 bases remained unmatched. The CDR3 contains 14 residues. In germline, CDR1 is SGHTA, CDR2 FQGNSA. CDR3 in DNA: TGTGCCAGCAGCCAGGACAGGGGGCCTCGAGCCCAGTACTTC. It translates to CASSQDRGPRAQYF.

The genes are TRBV7-8 and TRBJ1-2, with D possibly TRBD1 on 5 matching bases. Germline V gene lookup returns CDR1 SGHVS and CDR2 FQNEAQ. The length of the CDR3 is 15 residues. The V end lost 5 bases, the J end lost 6 bases, and 19 bases lay between the germline ends. CDR3 loop: CASSPNLQGGNGYTF. CDR3 nucleotide sequence: TGTGCCAGCAGCCCGAACCTCCAGGGCGGGAATGGCTACACCTTC.

This clone has a single count. The rearrangement uses TRBV6-2 or TRBV6-3 and TRBJ2-7; TRBD1 is a possible D gene (5 bases). This CDR3 comprises 15 residues. V lost 2 bases to trimming and J lost 3 bases, with 14 bases between them. Germline V gives CDR1 MNHEY, CDR2 SVGEGT. The CDR3 region is CASSYTTGNYYEQYF. DNA for the CDR3: TGTGCCAGCAGTTACACTACAGGCAACTACTACGAGCAGTACTTC.

J is TRBJ1-2 and V is TRBV5-6, with 9 positions matching TRBD1. The length of the CDR3 is 18 residues. Per germline, CDR1 SGHDT and CDR2 YYEEEE. J was trimmed by 0 bases and V by 7 bases; bases with no gene match: 16. In DNA form, the CDR3 reads TGTGCCAGCCAGGGACAGGGCAGTTCAGGGGGGCCTAACTATGGCTACACCTTC. Amino acid sequence: CASQGQGSSGGPNYGYTF.

This chain links TRBV2 with TRBJ2-2, with 7 bases lining up with TRBD1. CDR3 length: 15 amino acids. Per germline, CDR1 SNHLY and CDR2 FYNNEI. The ends lost 9 bases at V and 0 bases at J; junction bases unmatched: 7. Written as DNA, the CDR3 is TGTGCCAGTAACAGGGGATTGGCGAACACCGGGGAGCTGTTTTTT. It specifies CASNRGLANTGELFF. The variable domain in full, with the rest retrieved from reference TRBV2 and TRBJ2-2, is EPEVTQTPSHQVTQMGQEVILRCVPISNHLYFYWYRQILGQKVEFLVSFYNNEISEKSEIFDDQFSVERPDGSNFTLKIRSTKLEDSAMYFCASNRGLANTGELFFGEGSRLTVL.

This chain links TRBV7-8 with TRBJ1-6; 7 nucleotides line up with TRBD1. From germline, CDR1 is SGHVS and CDR2 FQNEAQ. V was clipped by 5 bases and J by 4 bases; unmatched bases: 5. This CDR3 has 15 amino acids. The CDR3 is CASSPRDSYNSPLHF. The CDR3 region has the DNA TGTGCCAGCAGCCCCCGGGACAGTTATAATTCACCCCTCCACTTT.